This T cell receptor beta chain was recorded in a study of T cells after yellow fever vaccination. MiXCR, applied by TCRdb to the 5' RACE reads, yields one record per CDR3 protein. The repertoire consists of 170,000 or so distinct CDR3 sequences, with 5.5% to 8% occurring once and the leading ten covering less than 3%. The CDR3 contains 15 residues. Trimming left V 7 bases short and J 4 bases short, with 19 bases between. In germline, CDR1 is MNHEY, CDR2 SMNVEV (reference sequence). This clonotype was seen many times. The receptor was isolated from a man between 18 and 29 years old who received the YFV17D yellow fever vaccine. V is TRBV27 and J is TRBJ1-2, with D uncertain. Sequenced material: CD4+ T cells sorted from PBMCs, taken on the day of the first yellow fever vaccination. Written as DNA, the CDR3 is TGTGCCAGCACGAATTACACCGTACCGCGCTATGGCTACACCTTC. Protein product: CASTNYTVPRYGYTF.